This T cell receptor (beta chain) stems from a study of monozygotic twins with inflammatory bowel disease. Study findings and constraints: Fewer shared clonotypes with others were found in IBD patients than in healthy twins, especially with disease activity.

The CDR3 runs 17 residues. The germline V gene encodes CDR1 SGHVS and CDR2 FQNEAQ. Donors each contributed one blood sample measuring under 3 ml. An amount of 3,500 to 4,500 ng of total RNA was used for each TCR library. There were eight separate reactions per sample in which cDNA was made. TCRdb reprocessed the 5' RACE reads and reports one entry per CDR3 protein, with no DNA. The sample totals under 350,000 distinct CDR3 sequences. To note about this clonotype: Antigen unknown.

This sequence joins TRBV7-8 and TRBJ1-4; TCRdb returns TRBD1, unconfirmable since there is no DNA. The sequenced material came from blood. The source of this sequence is a human donor with ulcerative colitis or Crohn's disease, or a healthy co-twin of an affected twin (not recorded which). CDR3 sequence: CASSLIGGGAGNEKLFF.